This entry lists 31 T cell receptor beta chains sequenced from one sample in a study of cytomegalovirus exposure and HLA in healthy donors. The PCR made use of 60 Vbeta and 13 Jbeta primers. Generated by immunoSEQ multiplex PCR, the TCRdb table keeps only in-frame clones and is missing some. The table shows 90,000 to 120,000 clones, with approximately 84% occurring only once. The source material was PBMCs. The receptors come from a man aged 30 to 45 in good health and CMV-seronegative.

The chain links TRBV5-1 to TRBJ2-1, with TRBD2 matching 13 bases. The ends lost 4 bases at V and 6 bases at J; junction bases unmatched: 10. The CDR3 is 17 amino acids. Germline V lookup: CDR1 SGHRS, CDR2 YFSETQ. CDR3 DNA: TGCGCCAGCAGCCACACCGGACTAGCGGGAGCTCGCAATGAGCAGTTCTTC. Its protein is CASSHTGLAGARNEQFF.

As concerns this clone: Additional DNA sequences in this sample encode the identical CDR3. V usage is TRBV6-5 and J usage is TRBJ1-1; D unclear. Germline lookup yields CDR1 MNHEY and CDR2 SVGAGI. Trimming took 0 bases from V and 1 from J, leaving 3 bases between them. This CDR3 is 13 amino acids long. This CDR3 reads CASSYSRNTEAFF. CDR3 bases: TGTGCCAGCAGTTACTCGAGGAACACTGAAGCTTTCTTT.

The CDR3 sequence: CATRQGGSETQYF. The CDR3 DNA follows: TGTGCCACCCGCCAGGGGGGCTCAGAGACCCAGTACTTC. The V and J genes are TRBV19 and TRBJ2-5, with D tentatively TRBD1 (7 bases). The germline gives CDR1 LNHDA, CDR2 SQIVND (reference sequence). Trimming took 10 bases from V and 4 from J, leaving 16 bases between them. The CDR3 has 13 amino acids.

The chain couples TRBV5-4 to TRBJ2-1; tentative D call: TRBD2 (6 bases). V lost 2 bases and J lost 1, with 16 bases in between. The CDR3 sequence is 17 residues long. Germline CDR1 SGHNT, CDR2 YYREEE (reference sequence). The CDR3 bases are TGTGCCAGCAGCTTCCCCTTTGGGGGGAGTTCCTACAATGAGCAGTTCTTC. Translation: CASSFPFGGSSYNEQFF.

On this clone itself: Here the CDR3 omits its conserved ending phenylalanine or tryptophan, so a read error is the likely source. The J gene is TRBJ1-1, the V gene TRBV28, with TRBD1 identical over 10 bases. The CDR3 has 15 residues. Germline CDR1 MDHEN, CDR2 SYDVKM. V was pared by 5 bases and J by 7 bases, with 10 bases of the junction left unmatched. CDR3 residues: CASSQGDRGRGEAFL. The CDR3 nucleotides are TGTGCCAGCAGTCAGGGGGACAGGGGCAGGGGTGAAGCTTTCCTT.

This clone has just a few counts. V is TRBV7-8 and J is TRBJ2-7; maybe TRBD1 (6 bases). The CDR3 is 13 residues long. V was trimmed by 5 bases and J by 6 bases, leaving 14 bases between them. Germline V gene lookup returns CDR1 SGHVS and CDR2 FQNEAQ. In DNA, the CDR3 is TGTGCCAGCAGCCCTCTTCAGGGGCTCGAGCAGTACTTC. Its translation is CASSPLQGLEQYF.

The table lists this clone with a few counts. The chain is built from TRBV9 and TRBJ1-1; D unresolved. This CDR3 region has 12 residues. The germline V and J ends were trimmed by 4 bases and 8 bases, with 12 bases remaining between them. In germline, CDR1 is SGDLS, CDR2 YYNGEE. The CDR3 DNA is TGTGCCAGCAGCCCTCGTCCCGGGGAAGCTTTCTTT. Residues: CASSPRPGEAFF.

This chain uses TRBV5-6 with TRBJ2-1; 9 bases line up with TRBD2. This CDR3 is 15 amino acids long. Per germline, CDR1 SGHDT and CDR2 YYEEEE. V shed 0 bases and J 14 bases; nucleotides not matched to a gene: 12. The CDR3 bases are TGTGCCAGCAGCTTGGGCACCGGGACTAGCCACGGGAAGTTCTTC. Its protein product is CASSLGTGTSHGKFF.

This clone was detected only once. This rearrangement joins TRBV4-1 to TRBJ1-2; 7 bases line up with TRBD1. Germline V lookup: CDR1 MGHRA, CDR2 YSYEKL. This CDR3 has 13 amino acids. With 5 bases clipped from V and 4 bases from J, the junction kept 4 bases outside the gene matches. CDR3 sequence (DNA): TGCGCCAGCAGCACAACAGGGGTCTATGGCTACACCTTC. Amino acid sequence: CASSTTGVYGYTF.

For this clone: A junction boundary mismatches the germline segment, possibly from a read error. The chain links TRBV7-7 to TRBJ1-1; D uncertain. CDR3 length: 14 residues. The germline V gene has CDR1 SSHAT and CDR2 FNYEAQ (reference sequence). CDR3 loop: CASSPGIMNTEAFF. The CDR3 DNA sequence: TGTGCTAGCAGCCCGGGGATTATGAACACTGAAGCTTTCTTT.

This clone was observed once. V usage is TRBV5-3 and J usage is TRBJ2-1; D is unclear. TRBV5-3 is treated as an ORF (open reading frame) with a function not yet certain. CDR3 length equals 11 residues. Trimming cost V 7 bases and J 3 bases, with 5 bases left between them. CDR3 amino acids: CARSGYNEQFF. DNA of the CDR3: TGTGCCAGATCGGGCTACAATGAGCAGTTCTTC.

The genes are TRBV2 and TRBJ2-7; D remains ambiguous. The CDR3 covers 12 residues. Per germline, CDR1 SNHLY and CDR2 FYNNEI. Trimming stripped 7 bases from V and 2 bases from J, with 9 bases between. CDR3 region: CASNGAAYEQYF. The CDR3 DNA reads TGTGCCAGCAATGGCGCGGCCTACGAGCAGTACTTC.

This clone has only one observation. This chain links TRBV2 with TRBJ2-5; 11 bases are a match to TRBD2. Germline trimming cut 5 bases from V and 4 bases from J; bases unmatched to any gene: 6. Germline V lookup: CDR1 SNHLY, CDR2 FYNNEI. The CDR3 runs 15 residues. In nucleotides, the CDR3 is TGTGCCAGCAGTTTCTTAGCGGGGGGGCTAGAGACCCAGTACTTC. It translates to CASSFLAGGLETQYF.

V gene TRBV1 combines with J gene TRBJ1-1; TRBD1, as called in the table, went unchecked against the DNA. TRBV1 is noted as a pseudogene. CDR3 length: 16 residues. DNA for the CDR3: TGCACCAGCAGCCAAGTCCAGGGAAAGGGGAACACTGAAGCTTTCTTT. Its protein product is CTSSQVQGKGNTEAFF.

The V and J genes are TRBV18 and TRBJ2-4; 11 bases match TRBD1. The CDR3 runs to 18 residues. J was trimmed by 0 bases and V by 6 bases; bases with no gene match: 10. Germline-derived CDR1 and CDR2 are KGHSH and LQKENI. CDR3 amino acids: CASSPTRTGGAAKNIQYF. The CDR3 DNA reads TGTGCCAGCTCCCCTACCCGGACAGGGGGCGCAGCCAAAAACATTCAGTACTTC.

This clone was counted only a few times. The gene calls are TRBV11-2 and TRBJ1-2, with D unclear. This CDR3 has 12 amino acids. Germline assignment: CDR1 SGHAT and CDR2 FQNNGV. The ends were cut back, 1 base at V and 8 bases at J, with 8 bases in the middle. The CDR3 region has the DNA TGTGCCAGCAGCTTAGTGGGCCGGGGCTACACCTTC. It encodes CASSLVGRGYTF.

This clone has more than one count but fewer than ten. The CDR3 loop is CASSSTLAGGTDTQYF. CDR3 sequence (DNA): TGTGCCAGCAGTTCAACATTAGCGGGGGGCACAGATACGCAGTATTTT. V usage is TRBV6-5 and J usage is TRBJ2-3, with TRBD2 matching 9 bases. Germline V CDR1 and CDR2: MNHEY, SVGAGI. The V gene end was trimmed by 4 bases and the J gene end by 1 base; junction bases not matched to a gene: 6. The CDR3 covers 16 residues.

This sequence joins TRBV5-4 and TRBJ2-5; D might be TRBD1 (6 bases). The V gene lost 4 bases and the J gene lost 5 bases, with 18 bases spanning the gap. This CDR3 is 15 amino acids long. CDR1 and CDR2 from the germline V gene are SGHNT and YYREEE (reference sequence). The CDR3 here is CASSKSLVGAETQYF. CDR3 coding DNA: TGTGCCAGCAGCAAGAGTCTGGTGGGGGCGGAGACCCAGTACTTC.

V usage is TRBV19 and J usage is TRBJ1-5, with TRBD1 matching 7 bases. V shed 6 bases and J 0 bases; nucleotides not matched to a gene: 5. The CDR3 extends over 15 amino acids. Germline-derived CDR1 and CDR2 are LNHDA and SQIVND (reference sequence). The CDR3 is CASRRQGASNQPQHF. The DNA for the CDR3 is TGTGCCAGTAGACGACAGGGCGCTAGCAATCAGCCCCAGCATTTT.

This clone has only one observation. The chain carries TRBV7-3 and TRBJ2-7, with D possibly matching TRBD1 (6 bases). CDR3 length: 14 residues. Trimming cost V 5 bases and J 7 bases, with 18 bases left between them. Per the germline V gene, CDR1 is SGHTA and CDR2 is FQGTGA. In DNA form, the CDR3 reads TGTGCCAGCAGCAGAAACAGGGACCAGGGGGAGCAGTACTTC. Amino acid sequence: CASSRNRDQGEQYF.

This clone has just a few counts. V and J are TRBV21-1 and TRBJ2-4; TRBD2 reflects the table's D call only, with no check against the DNA. TRBV21-1 is given as a pseudogene. The CDR3 totals 14 residues. CDR3 sequence: CASSRRGAKNIQYF. The CDR3 DNA follows: TGTGCCAGCAGCCGACGGGGAGCCAAAAACATTCAGTACTTC.

The chain couples TRBV28 to TRBJ1-3, with 7 bases aligning to TRBD1. Germline lookup yields CDR1 MDHEN and CDR2 SYDVKM. There are 14 residues in the CDR3. With V trimmed by 3 bases and J by 5 bases, 4 bases remained unmatched. CDR3 residues: CASSLGQNRNTIYF. CDR3 nucleotides: TGTGCCAGCAGTTTGGGACAGAATAGAAACACCATATATTTT.

J is TRBJ1-1 and V is TRBV29-1; D is possibly TRBD1 (5 bases). The V gene lost 7 bases and the J gene lost 4 bases, with 13 bases spanning the gap. The CDR3 runs to 12 residues. The germline V gene encodes CDR1 SQVTM and CDR2 ANQGSEA. As DNA, the CDR3 is TGCAGCGCGGAAGGGGCGAGCACTGAAGCTTTCTTT. Its protein product is CSAEGASTEAFF.

This sequence joins TRBV6-5 and TRBJ2-7; a weak D match, TRBD2 (6 bases). This CDR3 region has 13 residues. V lost 8 bases, J lost 2 bases, and 13 bases lay in between. The V gene's germline CDR1 is MNHEY and CDR2 SVGAGI. The CDR3 protein is CASGRRVAYEQYF. CDR3 sequence (DNA): TGTGCCAGCGGGAGGAGGGTAGCCTACGAGCAGTACTTC.

This clone was picked up one time. The V and J genes are TRBV6-5 and TRBJ1-3; maybe TRBD1 (6 bases). Germline CDR1 and CDR2: MNHEY and SVGAGI. The CDR3 covers 16 residues. V lost 0 bases to trimming and J lost 4 bases, with 13 bases between them. The DNA for the CDR3 is TGTGCCAGCAGTTACTCCACAGGGATGGCCGGAAACACCATATATTTT. Translating it yields CASSYSTGMAGNTIYF.

The rearrangement links TRBV7-8 to TRBJ2-7, with 7 bases that match TRBD1. The CDR3 totals 14 residues. The V gene's germline CDR1 is SGHVS and CDR2 FQNEAQ. With V trimmed by 2 bases and J by 3 bases, 4 bases remained unmatched. CDR3 nucleotide sequence: TGTGCCAGCAGCTTATCGGGACAGCTCTACGAGCAGTACTTC. Its protein product is CASSLSGQLYEQYF.

The table lists this clone with a few counts. V usage is TRBV4-1 and J usage is TRBJ1-1; no firm D call. Germline values: CDR1 MGHRA, CDR2 YSYEKL. The CDR3 has 13 residues. Trimming cost V 5 bases and J 8 bases, with 15 bases left between them. In nucleotides, the CDR3 is TGCGCCAGCAGCGTCGTGGGTTTTAGCGAAGCTTTCTTT. Translating gives CASSVVGFSEAFF.

This chain joins TRBV4-1 and TRBJ1-2; unclear D gene. Looked up from germline, CDR1 is MGHRA and CDR2 is YSYEKL. V lost 4 bases and J 8 bases, leaving 14 bases between the germline ends. The CDR3 covers 13 residues. Written as DNA, the CDR3 is TGCGCCAGCAGCCGGGAGCGGGCGGAGGGCTACACCTTC. Its translation: CASSRERAEGYTF.

The chain joins TRBV5-1 to TRBJ1-2, with a weak D call TRBD1 (6 bases). CDR3 length equals 15 residues. Germline assignment: CDR1 SGHRS and CDR2 YFSETQ. Trimming pared 0 bases from V and 4 bases from J, leaving 13 bases between. In nucleotides, the CDR3 is TGCGCCAGCAGCTTGGGCCCGGCAGGGGCCTATGGCTACACCTTC. Translated, it gives CASSLGPAGAYGYTF. Drawing the rest from reference TRBV5-1 and TRBJ1-2, the complete variable domain is KAGVTQTPRYLIKTRGQQVTLSCSPISGHRSVSWYQQTPGQGLQFLFEYFSETQRNKGNFPGRFSGRQFSNSRSEMNVSTLELGDSALYLCASSLGPAGAYGYTFGSGTRLTVV.

The chain couples TRBV6-5 to TRBJ1-1; tentatively, D is TRBD1 (5 bases). The length of the CDR3 is 15 residues. Per the germline V gene, CDR1 is MNHEY and CDR2 is SVGAGI. Trimming took off 2 bases at V and 0 bases at J, with 10 bases between the two ends. The CDR3 sequence: CASSYRGRMNTEAFF. For the CDR3, the DNA is TGTGCCAGCAGTTACAGGGGAAGGATGAACACTGAAGCTTTCTTT.

This chain connects TRBV7-9 to TRBJ2-7; 7 nucleotides line up with TRBD1. V was clipped by 5 bases and J by 3 bases; unmatched bases: 7. Germline V gives CDR1 SEHNR, CDR2 FQNEAQ (reference sequence). The CDR3 consists of 14 residues. CDR3 loop: CASSPPDRRYEQYF. CDR3 DNA sequence: TGTGCCAGCAGCCCTCCGGACAGGCGCTACGAGCAGTACTTC.